This T cell receptor (beta chain) was sequenced in a study of cytomegalovirus exposure and HLA in healthy donors. There are 14 residues in the CDR3. Germline values: CDR1 MGHDK, CDR2 SYGVNS. V lost 5 bases to trimming and J lost 7 bases; unmatched junction nucleotides: 5. Whole-study results and caveats: Researchers catalogued roughly 150 TCR beta chains as cytomegalovirus-associated. First-cohort TCR clusters were later found to tend to co-occur in the roughly 120 validation repertoires. A few of the chains that were CMV-associated were confirmed in vitro to be specific for CMV antigens. There were some public TCRs occurring in many donors, but most TCR sequences were rare.

Sequencing used immunoSEQ multiplex PCR; TCRdb keeps in-frame clones, though not all of them. Of under 100,000 clones in the sample, 95% to 98% were seen once. Note on this clone: Its antigen is currently unknown.

Sequenced input: PBMCs. The sequence came from a man aged 18 to 29 in good health and CMV-seronegative. J is TRBJ1-6 and V is TRBV25-1, with 7 bases aligning to TRBD1. CDR3 loop: CASSRQGGNSPLHF. The CDR3 DNA reads as TGTGCCAGCAGTCGACAGGGTGGGAATTCACCCCTCCACTTT.